This T cell receptor (beta chain) was identified in a study of T cells in localized non-small cell lung cancer. The study, taken as a whole, reports: Since sequencing was restricted to only one region of the tumor, intratumor heterogeneity remains a possibility. Among blood samples, higher T cell density accompanied longer overall survival. A median of 57 of the top 100 tumor clones appeared in adjacent lung, which was paired and uninvolved. It was uninvolved adjacent lung that showed the highest T cell clonality, exceeding tumor.

Method: immunoSEQ multiplex PCR; TCRdb's copy keeps in-frame clones and lacks some. The sample carries 9,500 to 14,000 clones, 29% recorded once. In the case of this clone: Its antigen is currently unknown.

The CDR3 is 17 residues long. Germline assignment: CDR1 MGHDK and CDR2 SYGVNS. Trimming removed 7 bases from V and 7 bases from J; junction bases left unmatched: 18. The clonotype comes from a man aged 40 to 75 with stage I lung adenocarcinoma. V and J are TRBV25-1 and TRBJ2-7, with TRBD2 matching 11 bases. Sequencing used lung tumor tissue, obtained before any cancer treatment. The CDR3 DNA is TGTGCCAGCATCCGAGGGACTAGCGGTACTACGAGCGGGGAGCAGTACTTC. It codes for CASIRGTSGTTSGEQYF.